This T cell receptor (beta chain) stems from a study of T cell responses to AZD1222 COVID-19 vaccine. Generated by immunoSEQ multiplex PCR, the TCRdb table keeps only in-frame clones and is missing some. The sample contains under 150,000 clones, roughly 93% of which appear only once. CDR1 is SGHTS, CDR2 YDEGEE, per germline. V lost 1 base and J lost 3; bases outside the gene matches: 4. There are 16 residues in the CDR3. The genes are TRBV5-8 and TRBJ2-1, with 10 bases aligning to TRBD2. The origin of this receptor is an adult in good health. The sequencing used peripheral blood, collected on day 0 of AZD1222 vaccination. CDR3 nucleotides: TGTGCCAGCAGCTTGCTAGCGGGAGTATACTACAATGAGCAGTTCTTC. Translated: CASSLLAGVYYNEQFF.